This T cell receptor (beta chain) was sequenced during a study of blood T cell repertoires in COVID-19. Study information: Donors in the United States, Italy and Spain gave samples during acute or convalescent COVID-19. In each case, the material was cDNA or gDNA derived from T cells, B-cell-depleted T cells, or PBMCs.

In the authors' workflow: Estimation of nucleated cell counts relied on the amplification of reference gene primers. Assay used: immunoSEQ multiplex PCR; TCRdb lists only in-frame clones, some missing. That table supplies the V and J calls and clone size; D and trimming were determined from the DNA. The sample contains about 81,000 clones, 89% of which appear only once. This CDR3 spans 14 amino acids. Trimming removed 0 bases at V and 6 bases at J, with 10 bases between. Germline V CDR1 and CDR2: SGHNT, YENEEA. The rearrangement links TRBV11-3 to TRBJ2-3; D might be TRBD1 (6 bases). Sequencing input: peripheral blood. This clonotype was sampled from a man between 70 and 80 years old with active or convalescent COVID-19. The CDR3 DNA reads TGTGCCAGCAGCTTAGAAAGGGGGTCCGATACGCAGTATTTT. Protein: CASSLERGSDTQYF.